This is a list of T cell receptor beta chains from one sample in a study of blood T cell repertoires in COVID-19. The repertoire was sequenced with immunoSEQ multiplex PCR; TCRdb's copy has only in-frame clones and lacks some. The data contain over 85,000 clones, 85% of them singletons. The sample taken for sequencing was peripheral blood. All receptors come from a man between 60 and 75 years old with acute or convalescent COVID-19. Both conserved end residues are part of each CDR3. A D gene is named only where the DNA matches it firmly.

j_call | v_call | d_call | cdr3_aa | cdr3_nt
TRBJ2-7 | TRBV4-1 | NA | CASSQDRLATSEQYF | TGCGCCAGCAGCCAAGATAGGCTAGCGACCTCCGAGCAGTACTTC
TRBJ2-2 | TRBV19 | NA | CASSPLSRGTPTGELFF | TGTGCCAGTAGTCCACTCAGCCGGGGGACCCCAACCGGGGAGCTGTTTTTT
TRBJ2-1 | TRBV5-1 | NA | CASSESLGGADEQFF | TGCGCCAGCAGCGAATCCCTTGGGGGCGCTGATGAGCAGTTCTTC
TRBJ2-1 | TRBV27 | TRBD2 | CASSQIRTSGSHEQFF | TGTGCCAGCAGTCAAATAAGGACTAGCGGGAGCCATGAGCAGTTCTTC
TRBJ1-2 | TRBV5-1 | NA | CASSLGEGREYGYTF | TGCGCCAGCAGCTTGGGAGAGGGAAGAGAGTATGGCTACACCTTC
TRBJ1-4 | TRBV3-1/TRBV3-2 | TRBD1 | CASGQGAGDEKLFF | TGTGCCAGCGGTCAGGGGGCAGGTGATGAAAAACTGTTTTTT
TRBJ2-1 | TRBV11-2 | TRBD2 | CASSPDHVGLAGSGKQFF | TGTGCCAGCAGCCCGGATCACGTGGGGCTAGCGGGATCAGGGAAGCAGTTCTTC
TRBJ2-1 | TRBV5-1 | TRBD2 | CASSLVASGDNEQFF | TGCGCCAGCAGCTTGGTGGCTAGCGGAGACAATGAGCAGTTCTTC
TRBJ2-3 | TRBV6-2/TRBV6-3 | NA | CASSYSMGALKGADTQYF | TGTGCCAGCAGTTACTCGATGGGGGCCCTAAAAGGTGCAGATACGCAGTATTTT
TRBJ2-5 | TRBV12-3/TRBV12-4 | NA | CASSVFAETQYF | TGTGCCAGCAGTGTTTTTGCGGAGACCCAGTACTTC
TRBJ1-1 | TRBV19 | NA | CASSDSPHWGTEAFF | TGTGCCAGTAGCGACAGCCCCCATTGGGGAACTGAAGCTTTCTTT
TRBJ2-3 | TRBV2 | TRBD2 | CASSVKASGAISSTDTQYF | TGTGCCAGCAGTGTTAAGGCTAGCGGGGCCATATCTAGCACAGATACGCAGTATTTT